This T cell receptor (beta chain) appears in the sequencing data of a study of OX40 agonist ivuxolimab in advanced cancers. Sequenced by immunoSEQ multiplex PCR; TCRdb stores in-frame clones only, minus some. The sample gives more than 70,000 clones, 85% to 90% of which show up once; approximately 0.5% is in the top ten. The sequences come from CD4+ or CD8+ T cells sorted from blood, collected in a trial of the OX40 agonist ivuxolimab. This TCR came from an adult with an advanced solid tumor such as melanoma, head and neck, liver or kidney cancer.

CDR3 residues: CASSPRGGDRAGVAYEQYF. CDR3 sequence (DNA): TGTGCCAGCTCACCGAGGGGCGGGGACCGGGCGGGAGTTGCCTACGAGCAGTACTTC. The rearrangement joins TRBV18 to TRBJ2-7, with 7 nucleotides matching TRBD2. In germline, CDR1 is KGHSH, CDR2 LQKENI. Trimming cost V 3 bases and J 2 bases; bases outside gene matches: 19. This CDR3 has 19 residues.